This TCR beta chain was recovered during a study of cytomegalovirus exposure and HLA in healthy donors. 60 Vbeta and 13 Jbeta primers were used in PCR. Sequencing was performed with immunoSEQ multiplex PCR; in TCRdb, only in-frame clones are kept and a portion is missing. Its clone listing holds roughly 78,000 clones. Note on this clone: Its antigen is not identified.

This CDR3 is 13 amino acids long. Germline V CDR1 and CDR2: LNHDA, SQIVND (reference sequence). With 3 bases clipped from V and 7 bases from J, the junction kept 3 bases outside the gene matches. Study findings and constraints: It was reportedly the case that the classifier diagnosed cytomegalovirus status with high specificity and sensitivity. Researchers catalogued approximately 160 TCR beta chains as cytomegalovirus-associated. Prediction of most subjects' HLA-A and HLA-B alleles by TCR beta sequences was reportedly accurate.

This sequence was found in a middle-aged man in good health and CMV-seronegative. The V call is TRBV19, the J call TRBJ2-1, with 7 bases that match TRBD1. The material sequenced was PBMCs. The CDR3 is CASSILQGNEQFF. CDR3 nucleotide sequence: TGTGCCAGTAGTATTCTACAGGGGAATGAGCAGTTCTTC.